The T cell receptor (beta chain) under discussion was sequenced for a study of cytomegalovirus exposure and HLA in healthy donors. 60 Vbeta and 13 Jbeta primers were used in PCR. Using immunoSEQ multiplex PCR, the repertoire was profiled, and TCRdb retains in-frame clones only, with some absent. The table records some 190,000 clones, 82% of them present only once. The CDR3 is 16 residues long. Trimming removed 4 bases from V and 4 bases from J; junction bases left unmatched: 10. Germline V lookup: CDR1 SGHVS, CDR2 FQNEAQ. Sequencing used PBMCs. This TCR derives from a man aged 35-49 years in good health and CMV-seronegative. The chain combines TRBV7-8 with TRBJ1-3; 7 positions match TRBD1. CDR3 sequence (DNA): TGTGCCAGCAGCTCGGAGGGGGCGATTCCAGGAAACACCATATATTTT. This encodes CASSSEGAIPGNTIYF. The full variable domain, its missing parts supplied by reference TRBV7-8 and TRBJ1-3, is GAGVSQSPRYKVAKRGQDVALRCDPISGHVSLFWYQQALGQGPEFLTYFQNEAQLDKSGLPSDRFFAERPEGSVSTLKIQRTQQEDSAVYLCASSSEGAIPGNTIYFGEGSWLTVV.